These T cell receptor beta chains were read from a single sample in a study of CD8 T cells in Susac syndrome. In TCRdb, the immunoSEQ multiplex PCR reads were re-called with MiXCR into one record per CDR3 protein. The sample lists 120,000 or so distinct CDR3 sequences; 90% to 95% were seen once. The source material was CD4+ T cells from PBMCs. The receptors stem from a human donor in good health. CDR3s include the opening cysteine and the closing phenylalanine or tryptophan. The D gene is left open where the match is weak. Clone size is stated in some rows and not others, as once, few, many or a class when expanded.

clone_size | d_call | j_call | v_call | cdr3_nt | cdr3_aa
NA | TRBD1 | TRBJ1-1 | TRBV28 | TGTGCCAGCAGCCCGCCTCCGGGACAGGGGGAGACTGAAGCTTTCTTT | CASSPPPGQGETEAFF
NA | NA | TRBJ2-7 | TRBV6-1 | TGTGCCAGCACCTCCGGGAATTCCTACGAGCAGTACTTC | CASTSGNSYEQYF
NA | NA | TRBJ2-2 | TRBV18 | TGTGCCAGCTCACCACCCGGCTCGAACACCGGGGAGCTGTTTTTT | CASSPPGSNTGELFF
NA | TRBD1 | TRBJ2-7 | TRBV19 | TGTGCCAGTAGTCCCACCCCCTTGGGACAGGGGATAACCTACGAGCAGTACTTC | CASSPTPLGQGITYEQYF
NA | TRBD2 | TRBJ2-5 | TRBV5-1 | TGCGCCAGCAGCTTGGCCGTAGCTCTAGCGGGAGTAGGAGAGACCCAGTACTTC | CASSLAVALAGVGETQYF
NA | NA | TRBJ1-2 | TRBV29-1 | TGCAGCGTTGAGGCAGCCCGCTATGGCTACACCTTC | CSVEAARYGYTF
NA | TRBD1 | TRBJ2-1 | TRBV14 | TGTGCCAGCAGCCAACCCAGACAGGGGCCCCGTCTCGATGAGCAGTTCTTC | CASSQPRQGPRLDEQFF
once | NA | TRBJ2-7 | TRBV7-2 | TGTGCCAGCAGTCCCCTGGGGAACGAGCAGTACTTC | CASSPLGNEQYF
NA | TRBD1 | TRBJ1-1 | TRBV5-1 | TGCGCCAGCAGCTCGACAGGGGTTTACACTGAAGCTTTCTTT | CASSSTGVYTEAFF
NA | NA | TRBJ2-3 | TRBV5-1 | TGCGCCAGCAGCTACCTAACCCCTAGCACAGATACGCAGTATTTT | CASSYLTPSTDTQYF
once | TRBD1 | TRBJ1-3 | TRBV30 | TGTGCCTGGACCCCGACAGGGAGGTTCGCTACTGGAAACACCATATATTTT | CAWTPTGRFATGNTIYF
NA | NA | TRBJ2-4 | TRBV19 | TGTGCCAGTAGTGCCTCACGCCTAGCCAAAAACATTCAGTACTTC | CASSASRLAKNIQYF
NA | NA | TRBJ2-5 | TRBV5-1 | TGCGCCAGCAGCCTAGATATACCCCAAGAGACCCAGTACTTC | CASSLDIPQETQYF
NA | TRBD1 | TRBJ1-1 | TRBV3-1 | TGTGCCAGCAGCAGGGGACAGGCGAACACTGAAGCTTTCTTT | CASSRGQANTEAFF
NA | NA | TRBJ2-5 | TRBV29-1 | TGCAGCGTTACCACCAGGGGCTGGGAGACCCAGTACTTC | CSVTTRGWETQYF
NA | TRBD1 | TRBJ1-1 | TRBV28 | TGTGCCAGCTGCCACGGGAGGGGGCGAGGGACTGAAGCTTTCTTT | CASCHGRGRGTEAFF
NA | TRBD1 | TRBJ2-7 | TRBV7-9 | TGTGCCAGCAGCTTTAACAGGGGGGTATCCGAGCAGTACTTC | CASSFNRGVSEQYF
NA | NA | TRBJ2-5 | TRBV19 | TGTGCCAGTAGTACCAGAGCGGAAGGGACCCAGTACTTC | CASSTRAEGTQYF
once | NA | TRBJ2-3 | TRBV29-1 | TGCAGCGTTGAGGGTGCGGACTACCCTATCACAGATACGCAGTATTTT | CSVEGADYPITDTQYF
NA | NA | TRBJ2-1 | TRBV11-2 | TGTGCCAGCAGCTTAGGAGGCCTCAATGAGCAGTTCTTC | CASSLGGLNEQFF
NA | NA | TRBJ1-2 | TRBV3-1 | TGTGCCAGCAGCCAAGCCCCAGGGCTTGGCTACACCTTC | CASSQAPGLGYTF
NA | TRBD2 | TRBJ2-2 | TRBV7-2 | TGTGCCAGCACCCAACTAGCGGGAGTCGTTGGGACCGGGGAGCTGTTTTTT | CASTQLAGVVGTGELFF
NA | TRBD1 | TRBJ1-2 | TRBV28 | TGTGCCAGCAACGGGGACAGGGACTATGGCTACACCTTC | CASNGDRDYGYTF
NA | NA | TRBJ1-1 | TRBV27 | TGTGCCAGCAGTGTTGAGGGTCGGGGCACTGAAGCTTTCTTT | CASSVEGRGTEAFF
once | NA | TRBJ1-2 | TRBV5-6 | TGTGCCAGCAGCTCCAAGGGAATAACTAGTGGCTACACCTTC | CASSSKGITSGYTF
NA | NA | TRBJ1-3 | TRBV15 | TGTGCCACCAGCAGAGATTGGGGCGTCTCTGGAAACACCATATATTTT | CATSRDWGVSGNTIYF
NA | NA | TRBJ1-5 | TRBV28 | TGTGCCAGCACCGCTCTAGGGCAGCCCCAGCATTTT | CASTALGQPQHF
NA | NA | TRBJ1-1 | TRBV3-1 | TGTGCCAGCAGCCAGGGCAGAGGTGAAGCTTTCTTT | CASSQGRGEAFF
NA | NA | TRBJ1-1 | TRBV3-1 | TGTGCCAGCAGCCAAACGGGGGCCACTGAAGCTTTCTTT | CASSQTGATEAFF
NA | TRBD1 | TRBJ1-1 | TRBV12-3/TRBV12-4 | TGTGCCAGCAGTCCGGGACAGCTCCCAGCTTTCTTT | CASSPGQLPAFF
NA | NA | TRBJ2-6 | TRBV15 | TGTGCCACCAGCAGAGATCTCCCGGGTTCTGGGGCCAACGTCCTGACTTTC | CATSRDLPGSGANVLTF
few | NA | TRBJ1-1 | TRBV6-1 | TGTGCCAGCAGGCAGTCTCGGGTGAACACTGAAGCTTTCTTT | CASRQSRVNTEAFF
once | NA | TRBJ2-1 | TRBV29-1 | TGCAGCGTTGCGCCCACGGACAATGAGCAGTTCTTC | CSVAPTDNEQFF
once | TRBD2 | TRBJ2-3 | TRBV7-9 | TGTGCCAGCAGCTTAGATAGCGGGAGCACAGATACGCAGTATTTT | CASSLDSGSTDTQYF
NA | TRBD2 | TRBJ2-1 | TRBV19 | TGTGCCAGTAGTAGGACTAGCGGGTCCGATGAGCAGTTCTTC | CASSRTSGSDEQFF
NA | TRBD2 | TRBJ2-7 | TRBV20-1 | TGCAGTGCTACTGGGACTAGCGGAAAGATCTCCTACGAGCAGTACTTC | CSATGTSGKISYEQYF
NA | TRBD1 | TRBJ1-4 | TRBV6-5 | TGTGCCAGCAGTTGGGCAGGGGGCGAAAAACTGTTTTTT | CASSWAGGEKLFF
NA | NA | TRBJ2-7 | TRBV18 | TGTGCCAGCTCACCAGGGGCGGCCTACGAGCAGTACTTC | CASSPGAAYEQYF
NA | TRBD2 | TRBJ2-1 | TRBV6-5 | TGTGCCAGCAGTTACGAGGGAGGGTCGTGGAATGAGCAGTTCTTC | CASSYEGGSWNEQFF
NA | NA | TRBJ1-1 | TRBV19 | TGTGCCAGTAGTATATTGAGGGGAAACACTGAAGCTTTCTTT | CASSILRGNTEAFF
NA | TRBD2 | TRBJ2-3 | TRBV18 | TGTGCCAGCTCATCTAGCGGGGCAGATACGCAGTATTTT | CASSSSGADTQYF
NA | NA | TRBJ2-3 | TRBV27 | TGTGCCAGCAGAACACCCAGGGACACAGATACGCAGTATTTT | CASRTPRDTDTQYF
NA | NA | TRBJ2-3 | TRBV4-1 | TGCGCCAGCAGCCACCAGGACAGCGCCACAGATACGCAGTATTTT | CASSHQDSATDTQYF
NA | TRBD2 | TRBJ2-7 | TRBV3-1 | TGTGCCAGCAGCACGACTAGCGGGAGGGTTAACGAGCAGTACTTC | CASSTTSGRVNEQYF
NA | NA | TRBJ1-2 | TRBV5-1 | TGCGCCAGCAGCTTGTCGCAGCCTAACTATGGCTACACCTTC | CASSLSQPNYGYTF
once | NA | TRBJ2-7 | TRBV5-1 | TGCGCCAGCAGCTTGGCGGAGAGCTACGAGCAGTACTTC | CASSLAESYEQYF
NA | NA | TRBJ2-7 | TRBV14 | TGTGCCAGCAGCCCTAGGGCAGGGACCTACGAGCAGTACTTC | CASSPRAGTYEQYF
NA | TRBD2 | TRBJ2-1 | TRBV5-1 | TGCGCCAGCACTCGTGGGACTAGCGGGAGGCCGGGGAATGAGCAGTTCTTC | CASTRGTSGRPGNEQFF
NA | TRBD2 | TRBJ2-1 | TRBV29-1 | TGCAGCGTTATGGGCCGAGCGGGAACCTACAATGAGCAGTTCTTC | CSVMGRAGTYNEQFF
NA | NA | TRBJ1-5 | TRBV3-1 | TGTGCCAGCAGCCCGGGGGGGGTTAGCAATCAGCCCCAGCATTTT | CASSPGGVSNQPQHF
NA | TRBD2 | TRBJ2-7 | TRBV5-1 | TGCGCCAGCAGCTTGGGGGTGGGAGGGCCCTCCTACGAGCAGTACTTC | CASSLGVGGPSYEQYF
NA | TRBD2 | TRBJ2-1 | TRBV7-9 | TGTGCCAGCAGCTCTAAGGCGGGAGAAGCCAATGAGCAGTTCTTC | CASSSKAGEANEQFF